This TCR beta chain was observed in a study of T cell changes during pregnancy in multiple sclerosis. This clone appeared a single time. The germline V gene encodes CDR1 SGHTA and CDR2 FQGTGA. The CDR3 is made up of 16 amino acids. Trimming at V came to 2 bases and at J to 4 bases, leaving 7 bases not matched to a gene. Method: immunoSEQ multiplex PCR; TCRdb's copy keeps in-frame clones and lacks some. The table has tens of thousands of clones, roughly 90% seen once. This TCR came from a female donor with multiple sclerosis, enrolled in a pregnancy study. The sample was peripheral blood, taken before pregnancy. This rearrangement joins TRBV7-3 to TRBJ2-2; TRBD2 agrees at 7 bases. The CDR3 bases are TGTGCCAGCAGCTTATACGGGCGGGAGAGCACCGGGGAGCTGTTTTTT. Protein sequence: CASSLYGRESTGELFF.